This T cell receptor beta chain appears in the sequencing data of a study of T cells in Graves' hyperthyroidism and ophthalmopathy. An absence of ophthalmopathy progression within 18 months meant stable Graves' hyperthyroidism. Clinical symptoms, serum thyroxine, TRAb, thyroid ultrasound and orbital computed tomography informed diagnoses. PBMCs came from 9 to 10 ml fresh peripheral blood. This clonotype has ten or more counts. The source material, RNA transcripts, was used to amplify TCR beta CDR3 regions. HTBI primers were used for first-round RT-PCR of the TCR CDR3. TCRdb independently ran MiXCR on the multiplex PCR reads; one entry per CDR3 protein. The top ten clones hold less than 20% of a sample with around 520,000 distinct CDR3 sequences, roughly an eighth of them seen once. Per the germline V gene, CDR1 is SGHDN and CDR2 is FVKESK. V lost 2 bases to trimming and J lost 0 bases, with 16 bases between them. The CDR3 is 17 residues long.

The chain recombines TRBV14 with TRBJ2-5; possible D gene TRBD2, 5 bases. This clonotype was sampled from a woman aged 18-29 years with Graves' hyperthyroidism. The specimen sequenced was blood. For the CDR3, the DNA is TGTGCCAGCAGCCAATTCCAAGGACTCCAGTACCAAGAGACCCAGTACTTC. This sequence encodes CASSQFQGLQYQETQYF.